This TCR beta chain emerged from a study of shared clonotypes between healthy human individuals. General observations from the study: The sole specimen, blood, was sampled, and tissue repertoires likely differ.

The assay was immunoSEQ multiplex PCR, and TCRdb's table has in-frame clones only and misses some. The data show roughly 2,300,000 clones, with roughly 92% seen just once and about 0.36% held by the top ten. This clone was detected once. Its antigen is currently unknown. Between the trimmed V and J ends, which lost 0 bases and 2 bases, there was a span of 12 bases. CDR1 is SGDLS and CDR2 is YYNGEE in the germline V gene. The CDR3 covers 15 residues. The specimen was naive CD4+ T cells from PBMCs. Documented subset: CD45RA+ positively selected. This TCR was recovered from a man aged 18 to 30 in good health. Some clones in this sample may be carry-over from other donors' samples. V and J are TRBV9 and TRBJ2-7; D uncertain. The CDR3 sequence is CASSVAPYRTYEQYF. For the CDR3, the DNA is TGTGCCAGCAGCGTAGCCCCCTACAGAACCTACGAGCAGTACTTC.